The rows below give T cell receptor beta chains drawn from one sample of a study of T cell repertoires in cytomegalovirus infection. TCRdb redid the calling of the reads with MiXCR, one entry per CDR3 protein. The table records more than 400,000 distinct CDR3 sequences, more than 25% of them present only once. The specimen sequenced was PBMCs. The receptors were sampled from a human donor in good health (CMV status not recorded). Some clones in this sample may be carry-over from other donors' samples. Both conserved end residues are part of each CDR3. D genes are given only for firm matches. The size of a clone is reported for some rows only, either as once, few or many, or as a class for expanded clones.

abundance: few; j_gene: TRBJ1-2; v_gene: TRBV27; d_gene: TRBD1; CDR3nt: TGTGCCAGCAGGGCGCAGGGGGCTCAGAACTATGGCTACACCTTC; CDR3aa: CASRAQGAQNYGYTF
abundance: few; j_gene: TRBJ2-5; v_gene: TRBV7-2; d_gene: TRBD2; CDR3nt: TGTGCCAGCAGCCGACTTAGCGGGAGAATTCAGGGAGAGACCCAGTACTTC; CDR3aa: CASSRLSGRIQGETQYF
abundance: NA; j_gene: TRBJ1-6; v_gene: TRBV6-1; d_gene: NA; CDR3nt: TGTGCCAGCAGTGAAAGGCTCTCACCCCTCCACTTT; CDR3aa: CASSERLSPLHF
abundance: NA; j_gene: TRBJ2-7; v_gene: TRBV20-1; d_gene: NA; CDR3nt: TGCAGTGTTCTTCTGGACGGGTCCTACGAGCAGTACTTC; CDR3aa: CSVLLDGSYEQYF
abundance: many; j_gene: TRBJ1-2; v_gene: TRBV7-9; d_gene: TRBD1; CDR3nt: TGTGCCAGCCAGGGGGTTAACTATGGCTACACCTTC; CDR3aa: CASQGVNYGYTF
abundance: NA; j_gene: TRBJ1-5; v_gene: TRBV9; d_gene: TRBD1; CDR3nt: TGTGCCAGCAGCGTAGTTAGGGACAGGGACAATCAGCCCCAGCATTTT; CDR3aa: CASSVVRDRDNQPQHF
abundance: few; j_gene: TRBJ2-3; v_gene: TRBV27; d_gene: TRBD2; CDR3nt: TGTGCCAGCAGTCCGATCGGACTAGCGGGAGGAGATACGCAGTATTTT; CDR3aa: CASSPIGLAGGDTQYF
abundance: NA; j_gene: TRBJ2-1; v_gene: TRBV12-3/TRBV12-4; d_gene: TRBD2; CDR3nt: TGTGCCAGCAGTTTGGCGGGAGGGTTCCATGAGCAGTTCTTC; CDR3aa: CASSLAGGFHEQFF
abundance: NA; j_gene: TRBJ2-1; v_gene: TRBV20-1; d_gene: TRBD2; CDR3nt: TGCAGTGCTAGAGATCTACTAGCGGTCTACAATGAGCAGTTCTTC; CDR3aa: CSARDLLAVYNEQFF
abundance: NA; j_gene: TRBJ2-1; v_gene: TRBV28; d_gene: TRBD2; CDR3nt: TGTGCCAGCAGTCCGGGACTAGCTTTGCAAAATGAGCAGTTCTTC; CDR3aa: CASSPGLALQNEQFF
abundance: NA; j_gene: TRBJ2-1; v_gene: TRBV19; d_gene: TRBD2; CDR3nt: TGTGCCAGTAGTCTCAGACTAGCGGGAGGTAACAATGAGCAGTTCTTC; CDR3aa: CASSLRLAGGNNEQFF
abundance: NA; j_gene: TRBJ1-4; v_gene: TRBV7-4; d_gene: NA; CDR3nt: TGTGCCAGCAGCTTAATTCCCTCGGACTTTAATGAAAAACTGTTTTTT; CDR3aa: CASSLIPSDFNEKLFF
abundance: NA; j_gene: TRBJ2-1; v_gene: TRBV12-5; d_gene: TRBD2; CDR3nt: TGTGCTAGTGGTCTCCCGGGAGGGTGGAGGTACAATGAGCAGTTCTTC; CDR3aa: CASGLPGGWRYNEQFF
abundance: few; j_gene: TRBJ1-5; v_gene: TRBV12-3/TRBV12-4; d_gene: NA; CDR3nt: TGTGCCAGCAGTGAGGGGGGCTCTAGTCAGCCCCAGCATTTT; CDR3aa: CASSEGGSSQPQHF
abundance: NA; j_gene: TRBJ1-2; v_gene: TRBV18; d_gene: TRBD1; CDR3nt: TGTGCCAGCTCCACCGGGACAGACTATGGCTACACCTTC; CDR3aa: CASSTGTDYGYTF
abundance: NA; j_gene: TRBJ2-3; v_gene: TRBV12-5; d_gene: NA; CDR3nt: TGTGCTAGTGGTTCTCAGAGGGGAGGACTCCCTAGCACAGATACGCAGTATTTT; CDR3aa: CASGSQRGGLPSTDTQYF
abundance: NA; j_gene: TRBJ1-2; v_gene: TRBV14; d_gene: TRBD1; CDR3nt: TGTGCCAGCAGCGGCCGGGACAGATTCTATGGCTACACCTTC; CDR3aa: CASSGRDRFYGYTF
abundance: NA; j_gene: TRBJ2-3; v_gene: TRBV10-3; d_gene: TRBD2; CDR3nt: TGTGCCATCCTGGATAGCGGGGGCACAGATACGCAGTATTTT; CDR3aa: CAILDSGGTDTQYF
abundance: few; j_gene: TRBJ2-7; v_gene: TRBV29-1; d_gene: NA; CDR3nt: TGCAGCGTTGTCTGGCAGGTGGGGAACGAGCAGTACTTC; CDR3aa: CSVVWQVGNEQYF
abundance: once; j_gene: TRBJ2-3; v_gene: TRBV6-2/TRBV6-3; d_gene: TRBD2; CDR3nt: TGTGCCAGCAGTTACTCGCACTCTAGCGGGAATTTGTATTTT; CDR3aa: CASSYSHSSGNLYF
abundance: NA; j_gene: TRBJ2-5; v_gene: TRBV15; d_gene: NA; CDR3nt: TGTGCCACCAGCCAGACAGTCAATAAGGAGGAGACCCAGTACTTC; CDR3aa: CATSQTVNKEETQYF
abundance: few; j_gene: TRBJ2-1; v_gene: TRBV11-1; d_gene: NA; CDR3nt: TGTGCCAGCCCGCCCCGTGGGCAGGGCTCCTACAATGAGCAGTTCTTC; CDR3aa: CASPPRGQGSYNEQFF
abundance: NA; j_gene: TRBJ1-1; v_gene: TRBV12-3/TRBV12-4; d_gene: NA; CDR3nt: TGTGCCAGCAGTTCGAACAGCCACACTGAAGCTTTCTTT; CDR3aa: CASSSNSHTEAFF
abundance: few; j_gene: TRBJ2-7; v_gene: TRBV7-6; d_gene: NA; CDR3nt: TGTGCCAGCAGCTCACTGGCGGCGCCCGGGGAGCAGTACTTC; CDR3aa: CASSSLAAPGEQYF
abundance: NA; j_gene: TRBJ2-3; v_gene: TRBV11-3; d_gene: TRBD2; CDR3nt: TGTGCCAGCAGCTTCCAAAGCGGGAGAGGCACAGATACGCAGTATTTT; CDR3aa: CASSFQSGRGTDTQYF